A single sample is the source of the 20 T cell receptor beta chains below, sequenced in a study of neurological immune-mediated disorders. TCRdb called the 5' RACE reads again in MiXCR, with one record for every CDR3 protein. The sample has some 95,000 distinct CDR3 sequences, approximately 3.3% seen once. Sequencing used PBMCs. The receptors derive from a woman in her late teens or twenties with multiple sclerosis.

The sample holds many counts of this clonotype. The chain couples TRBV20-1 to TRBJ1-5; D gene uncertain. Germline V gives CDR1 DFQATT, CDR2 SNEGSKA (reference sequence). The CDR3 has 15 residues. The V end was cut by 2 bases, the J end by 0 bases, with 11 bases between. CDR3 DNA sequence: TGCAGTGCTAGATTGACGGACTATAGCAATCAGCCCCAGCATTTT. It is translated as CSARLTDYSNQPQHF.

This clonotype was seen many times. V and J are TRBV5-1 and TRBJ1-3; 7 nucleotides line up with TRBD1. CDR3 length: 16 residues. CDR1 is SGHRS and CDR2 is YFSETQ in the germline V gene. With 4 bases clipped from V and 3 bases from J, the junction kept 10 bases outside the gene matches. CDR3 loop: CASSLGDRHIGNTIYF. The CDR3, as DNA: TGCGCCAGCAGCCTGGGGGACAGACACATTGGAAACACCATATATTTT.

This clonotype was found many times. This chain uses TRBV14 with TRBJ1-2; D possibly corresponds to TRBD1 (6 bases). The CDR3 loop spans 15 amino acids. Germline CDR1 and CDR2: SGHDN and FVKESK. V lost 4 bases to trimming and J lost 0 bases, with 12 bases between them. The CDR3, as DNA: TGTGCCAGCAGCCTTACGGACAGAGCTAACTATGGCTACACCTTC. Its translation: CASSLTDRANYGYTF.

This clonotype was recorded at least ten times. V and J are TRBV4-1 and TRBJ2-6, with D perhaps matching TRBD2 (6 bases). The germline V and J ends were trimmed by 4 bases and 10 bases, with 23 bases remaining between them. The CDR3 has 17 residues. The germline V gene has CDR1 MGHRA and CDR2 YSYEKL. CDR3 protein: CASSPIGSGVGLNVLTF. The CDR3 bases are TGCGCCAGCAGCCCTATTGGTTCGGGAGTCGGTCTAAACGTCCTGACTTTC.

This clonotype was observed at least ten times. The CDR3, as DNA: TGTGCCAGCAGCCAAGACCTATCAGCGGGGGAGGATACGCAGTATTTT. Its translation is CASSQDLSAGEDTQYF. V is TRBV4-2 and J is TRBJ2-3; 8 bases agree with TRBD2. The V gene's germline CDR1 is LGHNA and CDR2 YNFKEQ. V trimming: 0 bases; J trimming: 6 bases; junction bases outside the gene matches: 8. The CDR3 sequence is 16 residues long.

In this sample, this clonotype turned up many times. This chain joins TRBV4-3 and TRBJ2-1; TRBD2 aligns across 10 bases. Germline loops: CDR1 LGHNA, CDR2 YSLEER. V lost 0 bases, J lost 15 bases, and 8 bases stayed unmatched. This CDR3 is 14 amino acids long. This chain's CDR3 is CASSQDGASGGSFF. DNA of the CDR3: TGCGCCAGCAGCCAAGATGGTGCTAGCGGGGGTTCGTTCTTC.

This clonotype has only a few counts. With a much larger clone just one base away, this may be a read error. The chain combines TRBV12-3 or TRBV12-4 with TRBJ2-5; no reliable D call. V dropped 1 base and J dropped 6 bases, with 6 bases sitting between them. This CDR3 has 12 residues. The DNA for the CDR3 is TGTGCCAGCAGTTTAGGGGGAAAGACCCAGTACTTC. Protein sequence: CASSLGGKTQYF.

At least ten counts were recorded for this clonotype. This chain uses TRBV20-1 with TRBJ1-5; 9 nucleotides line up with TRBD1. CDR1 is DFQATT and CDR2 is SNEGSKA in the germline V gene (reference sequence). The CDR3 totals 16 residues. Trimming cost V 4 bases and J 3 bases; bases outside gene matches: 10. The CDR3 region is CSAIISGTGYNQPQHF. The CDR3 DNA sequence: TGCAGTGCTATCATTTCCGGGACAGGGTACAATCAGCCCCAGCATTTT.

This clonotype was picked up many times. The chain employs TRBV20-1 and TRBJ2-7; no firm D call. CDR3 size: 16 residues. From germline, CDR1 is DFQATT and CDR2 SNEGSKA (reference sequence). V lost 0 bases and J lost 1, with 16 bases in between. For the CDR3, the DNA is TGCAGTGCTAGAGATTCTCTGGACGGCGATTCCTACGAGCAGTACTTC. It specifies CSARDSLDGDSYEQYF.

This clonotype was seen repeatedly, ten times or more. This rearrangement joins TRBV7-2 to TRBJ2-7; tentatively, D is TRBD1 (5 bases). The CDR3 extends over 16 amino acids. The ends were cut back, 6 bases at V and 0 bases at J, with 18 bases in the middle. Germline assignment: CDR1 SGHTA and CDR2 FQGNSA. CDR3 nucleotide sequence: TGTGCCAGCAGTTCTCCCCCTGAGACAGACTCCTACGAGCAGTACTTC. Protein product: CASSSPPETDSYEQYF.

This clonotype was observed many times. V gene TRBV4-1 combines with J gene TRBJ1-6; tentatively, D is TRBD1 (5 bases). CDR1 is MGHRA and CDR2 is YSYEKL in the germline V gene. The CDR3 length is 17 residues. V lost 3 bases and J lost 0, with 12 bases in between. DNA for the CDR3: TGCGCCAGCAGCCAGGGACGCACGAGCTCCTATAATTCACCCCTCCACTTT. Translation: CASSQGRTSSYNSPLHF.

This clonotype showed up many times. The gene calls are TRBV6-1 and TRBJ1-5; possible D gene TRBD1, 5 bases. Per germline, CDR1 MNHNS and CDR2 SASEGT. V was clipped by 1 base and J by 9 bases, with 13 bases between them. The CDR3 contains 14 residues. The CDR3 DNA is TGTGCCAGCAGTGAAGAAGGGGTCTCGGTGCCCCAGCATTTT. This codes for CASSEEGVSVPQHF.

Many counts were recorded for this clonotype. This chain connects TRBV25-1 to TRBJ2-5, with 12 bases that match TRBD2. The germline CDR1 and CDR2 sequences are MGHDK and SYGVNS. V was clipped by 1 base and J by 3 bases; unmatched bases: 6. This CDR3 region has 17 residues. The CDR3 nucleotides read TGTGCCAGCAGTGAATTCGGAGGACTAGCGGGAAAAGAGACCCAGTACTTC. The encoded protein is CASSEFGGLAGKETQYF.

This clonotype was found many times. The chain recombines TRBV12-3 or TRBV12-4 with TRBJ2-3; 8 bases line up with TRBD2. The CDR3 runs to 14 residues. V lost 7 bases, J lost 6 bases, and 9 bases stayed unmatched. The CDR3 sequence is CASNRGGLVDTQYF. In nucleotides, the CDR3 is TGTGCCAGCAATCGGGGGGGCCTCGTGGATACGCAGTATTTT.

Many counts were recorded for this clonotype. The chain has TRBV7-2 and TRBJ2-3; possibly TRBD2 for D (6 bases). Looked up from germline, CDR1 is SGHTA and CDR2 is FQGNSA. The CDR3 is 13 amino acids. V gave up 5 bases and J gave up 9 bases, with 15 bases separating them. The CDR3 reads CASSEPSVATQYF. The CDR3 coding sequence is TGTGCCAGCAGCGAACCTAGCGTCGCAACGCAGTATTTT. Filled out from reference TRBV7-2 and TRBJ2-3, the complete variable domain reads GAGVSQSPSNKVTEKGKDVELRCDPISGHTALYWYRQSLGQGLEFLIYFQGNSAPDKSGLPSDRFSAERTGGSVSTLTIQRTQQEDSAVYLCASSEPSVATQYFGPGTRLTVL.

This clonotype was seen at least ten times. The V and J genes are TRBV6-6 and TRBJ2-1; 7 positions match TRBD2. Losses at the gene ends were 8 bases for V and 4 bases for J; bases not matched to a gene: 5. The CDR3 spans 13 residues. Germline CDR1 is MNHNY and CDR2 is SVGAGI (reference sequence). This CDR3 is CASRGVPYNEQFF. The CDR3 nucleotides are TGTGCCAGCCGGGGGGTACCGTACAATGAGCAGTTCTTC.

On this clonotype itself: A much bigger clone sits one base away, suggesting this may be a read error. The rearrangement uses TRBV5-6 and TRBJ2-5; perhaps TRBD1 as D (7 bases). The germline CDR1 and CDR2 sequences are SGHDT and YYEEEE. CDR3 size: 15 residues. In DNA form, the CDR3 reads TGTGCCAGCAGTTCCTCAGGGGGGTACCAAGAGAACCAGTACTTC. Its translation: CASSSSGGYQENQYF.

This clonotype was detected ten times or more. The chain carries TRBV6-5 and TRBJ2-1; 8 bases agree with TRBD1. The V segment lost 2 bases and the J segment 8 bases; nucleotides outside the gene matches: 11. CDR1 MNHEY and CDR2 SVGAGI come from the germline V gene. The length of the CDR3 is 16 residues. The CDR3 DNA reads TGTGCCAGCAGTTACAGCGGACAGGGCGGTGGTCATGAGCAGTTCTTC. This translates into CASSYSGQGGGHEQFF.

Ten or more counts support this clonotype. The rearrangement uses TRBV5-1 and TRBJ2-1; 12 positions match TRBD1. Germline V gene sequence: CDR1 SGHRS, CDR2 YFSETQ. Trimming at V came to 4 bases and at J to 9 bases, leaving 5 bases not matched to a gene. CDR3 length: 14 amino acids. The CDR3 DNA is TGCGCCAGCAGCCCGGGACAGGGGGCCACTGAGCAGTTCTTC. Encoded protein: CASSPGQGATEQFF.

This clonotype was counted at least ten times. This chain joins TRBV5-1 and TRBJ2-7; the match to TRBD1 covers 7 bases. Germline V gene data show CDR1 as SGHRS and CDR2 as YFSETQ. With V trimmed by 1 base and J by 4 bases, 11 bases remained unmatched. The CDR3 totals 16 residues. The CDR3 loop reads CASSLKLDRATYEQYF. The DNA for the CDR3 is TGCGCCAGCAGCTTGAAACTCGACAGGGCCACGTACGAGCAGTACTTC.